This passage covers 21 T cell receptor beta chains from one sample sequenced in a study of early T cells in non-severe SARS-CoV-2 infection (dated by TCRdb to the early 2020s). Libraries were constructed by 5' RACE. The data were produced on a NextSeq 500. TCRdb passed the public sequencing reads through fastp at Q25 and MiXCR, retaining productive beta sequences. One record per CDR3 amino acid sequence lists the most common genes and DNA. The sample contains roughly 71,000 distinct CDR3 sequences, roughly 13% of them found a single time. The top ten clonotypes cover approximately 4.7% of the sample. Material: whole blood. The receptors stem from an adult who was a healthcare worker with PCR-confirmed SARS-CoV-2 infection or an uninfected control (not recorded which).

In its sample, this clonotype was seen many times. The gene calls are TRBV19 and TRBJ2-7; unclear D gene. This CDR3 is 16 amino acids long. In germline, CDR1 is LNHDA, CDR2 SQIVND (reference sequence). Deletions cut 5 bases from V and 2 bases from J, with 19 bases between. The DNA of the CDR3 is TGTGCCAGTAGTTTTTCGAGCGCCTACCCTCCCTACGAGCAGTACTTC. Amino acids: CASSFSSAYPPYEQYF. The full variable domain, rest sourced from reference TRBV19 and TRBJ2-7, is DGGITQSPKYLFRKEGQNVTLSCEQNLNHDAMYWYRQDPGQGLRLIYYSQIVNDFQKGDIAEGYSVSREKKESFPLTVTSAQKNPTAFYLCASSFSSAYPPYEQYFGPGTRLTVT.

In this sample, this clonotype turned up many times. This chain connects TRBV29-1 to TRBJ1-4, with a weak D call TRBD1 (6 bases). CDR1 SQVTM and CDR2 ANQGSEA come from the germline V gene. V lost 7 bases and J lost 5, with 8 bases in between. The length of the CDR3 is 11 residues. This chain's CDR3 is CSAGQNEKLFF. The CDR3 DNA reads TGCAGCGCCGGACAGAATGAAAAACTGTTTTTT.

This CDR3 is CAIQPLLQTGELFF. CDR3 DNA sequence: TGTGCCATCCAACCTCTCCTACAAACCGGGGAGCTGTTTTTT. This chain links TRBV6-2 or TRBV6-3 with TRBJ2-2; D unclear. V shed 10 bases and J shed 5 bases, with 17 bases lying between them. The length of the CDR3 is 14 residues. Germline lookup yields CDR1 MNHEY and CDR2 SVGEGT.

The chain recombines TRBV7-9 with TRBJ2-2; 9 bases align to TRBD2. Per the germline V gene, CDR1 is SEHNR and CDR2 is FQNEAQ (reference sequence). V shed 6 bases, J shed 3 bases, and the junction held 11 bases outside the gene matches. This CDR3 is built from 17 residues. CDR3 in amino acids: CASSPGLAGSDTGELFF. The CDR3 region has the DNA TGTGCCAGCAGTCCCGGGCTAGCGGGAAGTGACACCGGGGAGCTGTTTTTT.

This clonotype came up many times. The chain links TRBV20-1 to TRBJ2-1; 9 bases map to TRBD2. CDR3 length: 14 amino acids. V shed 6 bases, J shed 6 bases, and the junction held 9 bases outside the gene matches. In germline, CDR1 is DFQATT, CDR2 SNEGSKA (reference sequence). The chain's CDR3 is CSAYELAGGNEQFF. CDR3 DNA sequence: TGCAGTGCCTACGAACTAGCGGGTGGCAATGAGCAGTTCTTC.

This clonotype was detected only a few times. In DNA form, the CDR3 reads TGTGCCACCAGCAGGGCCCTCGGGGGGGCCCAAGAGACCCAGTACTTC. Residues: CATSRALGGAQETQYF. This sequence joins TRBV15 and TRBJ2-5; 8 bases are shared with TRBD2. The V and J ends lost 3 bases and 1 base, in that order; junction bases with no gene match: 7. This CDR3 has 16 amino acids. Looked up from germline, CDR1 is LNHNV and CDR2 is YYDKDF (reference sequence).

The V call is TRBV11-2, the J call TRBJ2-2; D possibly corresponds to TRBD1 (6 bases). The CDR3 is 16 residues long. V dropped 4 bases and J dropped 3 bases, with 15 bases sitting between them. The V gene's germline CDR1 is SGHAT and CDR2 FQNNGV. CDR3 sequence reads: CASSWGQGRDTGELFF. CDR3 bases: TGTGCCAGCAGCTGGGGGCAGGGCCGTGACACCGGGGAGCTGTTTTTT.

This chain links TRBV4-3 with TRBJ2-3; D is unclear. Germline CDR1 is LGHNA and CDR2 is YSLEER. V gave up 3 bases and J gave up 3 bases, with 13 bases separating them. This CDR3 is 15 amino acids long. The CDR3 loop reads CASSHARTQTDTQYF. The CDR3 DNA reads TGCGCCAGCAGCCATGCACGGACCCAGACAGATACGCAGTATTTT.

In this sample, this clonotype turned up many times. The chain recombines TRBV7-9 with TRBJ2-1; a weak D match, TRBD2 (5 bases). The CDR3 consists of 13 residues. The V gene lost 7 bases and the J gene lost 6 bases, with 13 bases spanning the gap. Germline CDR1 SEHNR, CDR2 FQNEAQ (reference sequence). CDR3 sequence reads: CASNFDYSNEQFF. As DNA, the CDR3 is TGTGCCAGCAACTTTGACTATAGCAATGAGCAGTTCTTC.

This clonotype was seen many times. The V and J genes are TRBV5-1 and TRBJ1-3; TRBD1 aligns across 9 bases. This CDR3 is 15 amino acids long. Germline V gene lookup returns CDR1 SGHRS and CDR2 YFSETQ. Trimming at V came to 4 bases and at J to 3 bases, leaving 5 bases not matched to a gene. This CDR3 is CASSAGTGHGNTIYF. As DNA, the CDR3 is TGCGCCAGCAGCGCTGGGACAGGGCATGGAAACACCATATATTTT.

This clonotype was observed a handful of times. This chain connects TRBV18 to TRBJ2-7; no definite D call. Trimming removed 1 base from V and 0 bases from J, with 4 bases in between. The CDR3 sequence is 13 residues long. Germline CDR1 and CDR2: KGHSH and LQKENI. The CDR3 bases are TGTGCCAGCTCACCACAGGCCTCCTACGAGCAGTACTTC. Its translation is CASSPQASYEQYF.

This clonotype was detected many times. The chain joins TRBV19 to TRBJ2-7, with D hard to call. Germline CDR1 LNHDA, CDR2 SQIVND (reference sequence). This CDR3 is 11 amino acids long. Trimming shortened V by 2 bases and J by 6 bases, and 5 bases separated the two germline ends. CDR3: CASSITGEQYF. CDR3 sequence (DNA): TGTGCCAGTAGTATAACCGGCGAGCAGTACTTC.

The chain has TRBV7-3 and TRBJ2-1; TRBD2 aligns across 9 bases. CDR1 and CDR2 (germline): SGHTA, FQGTGA. The CDR3 covers 15 residues. The junction had 2 bases not matched to a gene; V was cut back by 2 bases and J by 3 bases. The CDR3 sequence: CASSLFSGGYNEQFF. The CDR3 DNA reads TGTGCCAGCAGCTTATTTAGCGGGGGCTACAATGAGCAGTTCTTC.

In this sample, this clonotype turned up many times. V gene TRBV11-1 combines with J gene TRBJ2-7; D may correspond to TRBD1 or TRBD2 (5 bases each). Trimming stripped 1 base from V and 6 bases from J, with 16 bases between. Germline CDR1 SGHAT, CDR2 FQDESV (reference sequence). The CDR3 runs 15 residues. CDR3: CASSLEGTEFSEQYF. In DNA form, the CDR3 reads TGTGCCAGCAGCTTAGAAGGGACGGAGTTTAGCGAGCAGTACTTC.

This sequence joins TRBV12-3 or TRBV12-4 and TRBJ2-1; perhaps TRBD1 as D (6 bases). Trimming cost V 3 bases and J 4 bases, with 7 bases left between them. The CDR3 is 13 residues long. CDR3 sequence reads: CASSFRGYNEQFF. For the CDR3, the DNA is TGTGCCAGCAGTTTCAGGGGATACAATGAGCAGTTCTTC.

This chain joins TRBV5-1 and TRBJ2-7; D remains unclear. CDR1 is SGHRS and CDR2 is YFSETQ in the germline V gene. This CDR3 is built from 14 residues. Deletions cut 5 bases from V and 4 bases from J, with 16 bases between. The CDR3 spells CASRETGSHYEQYF. The CDR3 bases are TGCGCCAGCAGAGAAACCGGCTCTCATTACGAGCAGTACTTC.

This clonotype showed up just a few times. The rearrangement joins TRBV5-1 to TRBJ2-7; TRBD2 matches 16 bases. Trimming took 4 bases from V and 6 from J; bases not matched to a gene: 7. The CDR3 loop spans 16 amino acids. Germline assignment: CDR1 SGHRS and CDR2 YFSETQ. The CDR3 DNA is TGCGCCAGCAGCCCGGGACTAGCGGGAGGGCCCGTCGAGCAGTACTTC. This encodes CASSPGLAGGPVEQYF. Variable domain in full (rest from reference TRBV5-1 and TRBJ2-7): KAGVTQTPRYLIKTRGQQVTLSCSPISGHRSVSWYQQTPGQGLQFLFEYFSETQRNKGNFPGRFSGRQFSNSRSEMNVSTLELGDSALYLCASSPGLAGGPVEQYFGPGTRLTVT.

This clonotype has at least ten counts. The chain couples TRBV7-9 to TRBJ2-2; D is uncertain. CDR3 length: 15 residues. Trimming removed 0 bases at V and 1 base at J, with 6 bases between. Looked up from germline, CDR1 is SEHNR and CDR2 is FQNEAQ (reference sequence). The CDR3 is CASSLARRNTGELFF. The CDR3 bases are TGTGCCAGCAGCTTAGCCAGGAGGAACACCGGGGAGCTGTTTTTT. Variable domain in full (rest from reference TRBV7-9 and TRBJ2-2): DTGVSQNPRHKITKRGQNVTFRCDPISEHNRLYWYRQTLGQGPEFLTYFQNEAQLEKSRLLSDRFSAERPKGSFSTLEIQRTEQGDSAMYLCASSLARRNTGELFFGEGSRLTVL.

This clonotype was detected only a few times. The chain carries TRBV20-1 and TRBJ2-3; 10 bases align to TRBD2. This CDR3 contains 14 residues. Looked up from germline, CDR1 is DFQATT and CDR2 is SNEGSKA (reference sequence). V gave up 3 bases and J gave up 4 bases; unmatched junction bases: 4. The CDR3 loop reads CSASLAGVADTQYF. CDR3 DNA sequence: TGCAGTGCTAGTCTAGCGGGGGTTGCAGATACGCAGTATTTT.

Comments on this clonotype: Mismatch with germline at one junction end may stem from a read error. The rearrangement uses TRBV4-1 and TRBJ2-7; 10 nucleotides line up with TRBD2. This CDR3 is 14 amino acids long. Germline V gene data show CDR1 as MGHRA and CDR2 as YSYEKL. CDR3 bases: TGCACCAGCAGCCCTAGCGGGAGACCCTACGAGCAGTACTTC. The encoded protein is CTSSPSGRPYEQYF.

The rearrangement joins TRBV18 to TRBJ2-5; D may correspond to TRBD1 or TRBD2 (5 bases each). CDR1 is KGHSH, CDR2 LQKENI, per germline. This CDR3 has 12 residues. The V end lost 3 bases, the J end lost 5 bases, and 7 bases lay between the germline ends. The CDR3 sequence: CASSPGEETQYF. CDR3 nucleotides: TGTGCCAGCTCACCGGGGGAGGAGACCCAGTACTTC.